This T cell receptor beta chain was identified during a study of blood T cell repertoires in COVID-19. Study details: There were acute and convalescent COVID-19 samples, and they came from the United States, Italy and Spain. T cells, B-cell-depleted T cells, or PBMCs provided the cDNA or gDNA that served as material.

In the original analysis: From reference gene primer amplification, estimates of nucleated cell counts were derived. Repertoires were generated with immunoSEQ multiplex PCR, while TCRdb's copy carries only in-frame clones and drops some. The V and J calls and clone size were taken over from that table, and D and trimming were inferred from the DNA. Of roughly 100,000 clones detected, around four fifths appear once; the ten largest clones hold over 20%. The germline V and J ends were trimmed by 6 bases and 3 bases, with 15 bases remaining between them. The germline gives CDR1 MNHEY, CDR2 SMNVEV (reference sequence). CDR3 size: 14 residues.

This sequence originates from a man in his 60s with acute or convalescent COVID-19. The rearrangement links TRBV27 to TRBJ2-7; a weak D match, TRBD1 (6 bases). The specimen was peripheral blood. CDR3: CASSPTGFGYEQYF. CDR3 DNA: TGTGCCAGCAGCCCCACAGGGTTCGGCTACGAGCAGTACTTC.